One TCR beta chain is described in this entry. The antigen remains undetermined. CDR3 length: 12 amino acids. V was trimmed by 5 bases and J by 5 bases, leaving 9 bases between them. The germline CDR1 and CDR2 sequences are LNHNV and YYDKDF (reference sequence). This entry is derived from a study of shared clonotypes between healthy human individuals. Study at large: A couple of women and three men aged 18 to 49 made up the donors.

Study results and limitations: Shared across several donors were about 4.6% of the naive CD4 clonotypes.

In the sorted-subset replicate PCRs, 150 to 250 ng DNA, 25,000 to 35,000 T cell genomes, was used. The table came from immunoSEQ multiplex PCR; TCRdb's copy has only in-frame clones and leaves some out. The sample has around 1,000,000 clones; roughly 80% are singletons. The chain combines TRBV15 with TRBJ2-5; D is unresolved. This sequence originates from a man between 18 and 29 years old in good health. Some clones in this sample may be carry-over from other donors' samples. The sequenced sample was memory CD4+ T cells from PBMCs. As to subset: CD45RA-negative fraction. Here the CDR3 reads CATSWASETQYF. The CDR3, as DNA: TGTGCCACCAGCTGGGCCTCGGAGACCCAGTACTTC.